The 22 T cell receptor beta chains below all came from one sample that was sequenced in a study of T cell clonotyping in hematopoietic cell transplantation. Sequencing used immunoSEQ multiplex PCR; TCRdb keeps in-frame clones, though not all of them. Here the sample spans 7,000 or so clones, around nine tenths being singletons. Sequenced here: PBMCs, sampled 100 days after allogeneic stem cell transplant. These receptors all stem from a male patient aged 50 or older who had an allogeneic stem cell transplant from a related donor, so the T cells may come from the graft donor. Some clones in this sample may be carry-over from other donors' samples.

This clone was observed a few times. The CDR3 DNA is TGCAGCGTTGAGGACACCTTCTACACCGGGGAGCTGTTTTTT. Translation: CSVEDTFYTGELFF. The gene calls are TRBV29-1 and TRBJ2-2; D perhaps matches TRBD1 (5 bases). The CDR3 consists of 14 residues. Germline CDR1 and CDR2: SQVTM and ANQGSEA. Trimming took off 3 bases at V and 3 bases at J, with 11 bases between the two ends.

The J gene is TRBJ1-2, the V gene TRBV4-1; TRBD1 aligns across 8 bases. V gave up 1 base and J gave up 3 bases; unmatched junction bases: 4. Germline V gene lookup returns CDR1 MGHRA and CDR2 YSYEKL. The CDR3 loop spans 15 amino acids. The CDR3 loop reads CASSQVLTGDYGYTF. DNA for the CDR3: TGCGCCAGCAGCCAAGTCTTGACAGGGGACTATGGCTACACCTTC.

In the case of this clone: This specimen includes other DNA sequences encoding the same CDR3. The chain links TRBV20-1 to TRBJ2-3; no firm D call. The CDR3 is made up of 11 amino acids. V dropped 6 bases and J dropped 3 bases, with 7 bases sitting between them. From germline, CDR1 is DFQATT and CDR2 SNEGSKA (reference sequence). CDR3 coding DNA: TGCAGTGCCGGCCTGACAGATACGCAGTATTTT. Amino acid sequence: CSAGLTDTQYF.

This clone was seen a single time. This rearrangement joins TRBV5-6 to TRBJ2-3; D is uncertain. The length of the CDR3 is 13 residues. Between the trimmed V and J ends, which lost 6 bases and 2 bases, there was a span of 10 bases. Germline values: CDR1 SGHDT, CDR2 YYEEEE. The CDR3 region is CASTMGNTDTQYF. In DNA form, the CDR3 reads TGTGCCAGCACCATGGGGAACACAGATACGCAGTATTTT.

CDR3 DNA sequence: TGTGCCAGCAGCCGTGCGGGGAGCTCTGGAAACACCATATATTTT. This sequence encodes CASSRAGSSGNTIYF. The chain links TRBV6-5 to TRBJ1-3; D ambiguous. Germline CDR1 reads MNHEY; CDR2 reads SVGAGI. V was shortened by 6 bases and J by 0 bases, with 12 bases between the two germline ends. This CDR3 comprises 15 residues.

This clone has just a few counts. V gene TRBV11-2 combines with J gene TRBJ2-7; no definite D call. The CDR3 has 12 residues. Germline assignment: CDR1 SGHAT and CDR2 FQNNGV. Trimming took off 5 bases at V and 5 bases at J, with 10 bases between the two ends. CDR3 region: CASSPRLDEQYF. The CDR3 nucleotides read TGTGCCAGCAGCCCGCGTTTGGACGAGCAGTACTTC.

The chain links TRBV28 to TRBJ1-5; D remains ambiguous. Trimming took off 3 bases at V and 0 bases at J, with 6 bases between the two ends. Germline V gene sequence: CDR1 MDHEN, CDR2 SYDVKM. The CDR3 sequence is 14 residues long. CDR3 protein: CASSFQNSNQPQHF. The CDR3 DNA follows: TGTGCCAGCAGTTTCCAGAATAGCAATCAGCCCCAGCATTTT.

The genes are TRBV7-3 and TRBJ2-3; TRBD2 matches 8 bases. Per the germline V gene, CDR1 is SGHTA and CDR2 is FQGTGA. After removal of 6 bases from V and 5 bases from J, the junction contained 10 bases not matched to a gene. There are 15 residues in the CDR3. Here the CDR3 reads CASSSRGGAIDTQYF. The CDR3 DNA sequence: TGTGCCAGCAGTTCTCGGGGGGGGGCCATAGATACGCAGTATTTT. Based on the CDR3 plus reference TRBV7-3 and TRBJ2-3, the full variable domain is GAGVSQTPSNKVTEKGKYVELRCDPISGHTALYWYRQSLGQGPEFLIYFQGTGAADDSGLPNDRFFAVRPEGSVSTLKIQRTERGDSAVYLCASSSRGGAIDTQYFGPGTRLTVL.

This clone was recorded only once. This chain links TRBV7-9 with TRBJ1-2; D is possibly TRBD1 (6 bases). The CDR3 runs 14 residues. From germline, CDR1 is SEHNR and CDR2 FQNEAQ (reference sequence). Trimming left V 1 base short and J 4 bases short, with 10 bases between. CDR3 sequence reads: CASSLDQGIYGYTF. The CDR3 DNA follows: TGTGCCAGCAGCTTAGACCAGGGGATCTATGGCTACACCTTC.

The chain joins TRBV30 to TRBJ1-5; no reliable D call. CDR1 and CDR2 (germline): GTSNPN, SVGIG (reference sequence). The V end lost 0 bases, the J end lost 4 bases, and 4 bases lay between the germline ends. The CDR3 length is 12 residues. This CDR3 reads CAWSVENQPQHF. The CDR3 DNA follows: TGTGCCTGGAGTGTGGAGAATCAGCCCCAGCATTTT. Based on the CDR3 plus reference TRBV30 and TRBJ1-5, the full variable domain is SQTIHQWPATLVQPVGSPLSLECTVEGTSNPNLYWYRQAAGRGLQLLFYSVGIGQISSEVPQNLSASRPQDRQFILSSKKLLLSDSGFYLCAWSVENQPQHFGDGTRLSIL.

The V gene is TRBV2, the J gene TRBJ1-2; 9 bases agree with TRBD1. V trimming: 4 bases; J trimming: 3 bases; junction bases outside the gene matches: 6. The CDR3 extends over 15 amino acids. The germline CDR1 and CDR2 sequences are SNHLY and FYNNEI. Here the CDR3 reads CASSGQGQGYYGYTF. The CDR3 DNA sequence: TGTGCCAGCAGTGGACAGGGACAGGGATACTATGGCTACACCTTC.

Written as DNA, the CDR3 is TGTGCCTGGAGTGCCGGGACCACTAATGAAAAACTGTTTTTT. This codes for CAWSAGTTNEKLFF. V usage is TRBV30 and J usage is TRBJ1-4; D may be TRBD1 (5 bases). Germline V gene data show CDR1 as GTSNPN and CDR2 as SVGIG (reference sequence). The CDR3 is 14 residues long. V gave up 1 base and J gave up 2 bases, with 8 bases separating them. Together with reference TRBV30 and TRBJ1-4, the CDR3 gives the full variable domain: SQTIHQWPATLVQPVGSPLSLECTVEGTSNPNLYWYRQAAGRGLQLLFYSVGIGQISSEVPQNLSASRPQDRQFILSSKKLLLSDSGFYLCAWSAGTTNEKLFFGSGTQLSVL.

The J gene is TRBJ2-3, the V gene TRBV20-1; 7 bases fit TRBD1. Losses at the gene ends were 5 bases for V and 6 bases for J; bases not matched to a gene: 2. Germline-derived CDR1 and CDR2 are DFQATT and SNEGSKA (reference sequence). CDR3 size: 11 residues. As DNA, the CDR3 is TGCAGTGCTCTCAGGGGGGATACGCAGTATTTT. This gives the protein CSALRGDTQYF.

This clone appeared a few times. The J gene is TRBJ1-5, the V gene TRBV4-1, with D hard to call. There are 14 residues in the CDR3. CDR1 is MGHRA, CDR2 YSYEKL, per germline. V shed 6 bases and J shed 6 bases, with 15 bases lying between them. The CDR3 DNA reads TGCGCCAGCAGTTTGGGAAGGGAGAGTCAGCCCCAGCATTTT. Protein sequence: CASSLGRESQPQHF.

The chain carries TRBV7-6 and TRBJ1-1; D call uncertain. The V and J ends lost 2 bases and 5 bases respectively, with 12 bases between them. This CDR3 region has 14 residues. Germline CDR1 reads SGHVS; CDR2 reads FNYEAQ. DNA for the CDR3: TGTGCCAGCAGCTTATTGTCGCAGCCGACTGAAGCTTTCTTT. Its translation: CASSLLSQPTEAFF.

This clone was detected once. One junction end does not reproduce the germline sequence, and a read error may be involved. This chain connects TRBV7-6 to TRBJ2-7; 8 bases are shared with TRBD2. Germline-derived CDR1 and CDR2 are SGHVS and FNYEAQ. This CDR3 is 16 amino acids long. This CDR3 is CASSLEAGGSVYEQHF. As DNA, the CDR3 is TGTGCCAGCAGCTTAGAGGCGGGGGGTAGCGTCTACGAGCAGCACTTC.

The rearrangement joins TRBV19 to TRBJ1-5; 8 bases are a match to TRBD1. This CDR3 is 14 amino acids long. Germline loops: CDR1 LNHDA, CDR2 SQIVND (reference sequence). The ends lost 5 bases at V and 2 bases at J; junction bases unmatched: 2. The CDR3 here is CASSATGGNQPQHF. The CDR3 region has the DNA TGTGCCAGTAGTGCGACAGGGGGCAATCAGCCCCAGCATTTT.

V and J are TRBV6-5 and TRBJ2-1, with 10 positions matching TRBD2. Trimming cost V 6 bases and J 8 bases; bases outside gene matches: 10. Germline V gene lookup returns CDR1 MNHEY and CDR2 SVGAGI. This CDR3 region has 15 residues. The CDR3 spells CASRVPGLARHEQFF. The CDR3 region has the DNA TGTGCCAGCAGGGTACCGGGACTAGCGAGGCATGAGCAGTTCTTC.

The rearrangement uses TRBV10-3 and TRBJ2-5; no definite D call. This CDR3 is built from 13 residues. V was trimmed by 10 bases and J by 3 bases, leaving 15 bases between them. From germline, CDR1 is ENHRY and CDR2 SYGVKD. CDR3: CATLKGYEETQYF. CDR3 nucleotide sequence: TGTGCCACCTTAAAAGGGTACGAAGAGACCCAGTACTTC.

V is TRBV2 and J is TRBJ1-2; 9 bases are a match to TRBD1. CDR1 SNHLY and CDR2 FYNNEI come from the germline V gene. This CDR3 is built from 13 residues. V lost 6 bases and J lost 3; bases outside the gene matches: 2. CDR3 protein: CASRGQGDYGYTF. In DNA, the CDR3 is TGTGCCAGCAGGGGACAGGGTGACTATGGCTACACCTTC.

The chain uses TRBV27 and TRBJ2-1; 7 positions match TRBD1. From germline, CDR1 is MNHEY and CDR2 SMNVEV (reference sequence). The CDR3 runs to 13 residues. Germline trimming cut 5 bases from V and 7 bases from J; bases unmatched to any gene: 5. The CDR3 DNA reads TGTGCCAGCAGTCCCGGGACAGTAAATGAGCAGTTCTTC. Protein product: CASSPGTVNEQFF.

This clone was recorded once. The CDR3 DNA reads as TGTGCCAGCAGCTTGGAGGATTCCGAACTAGCGGACGGCTCCTACGAGCAGTACTTC. This codes for CASSLEDSELADGSYEQYF. The rearrangement joins TRBV7-6 to TRBJ2-7, with 8 bases identical to TRBD2. The CDR3 loop spans 19 amino acids. Trimming took 3 bases from V and 0 from J; bases not matched to a gene: 16. The germline V gene has CDR1 SGHVS and CDR2 FNYEAQ. The whole variable domain, filled in from reference TRBV7-6 and TRBJ2-7, reads GAGVSQSPRYKVTKRGQDVALRCDPISGHVSLYWYRQALGQGPEFLTYFNYEAQQDKSGLPNDRFSAERPEGSISTLTIQRTEQRDSAMYRCASSLEDSELADGSYEQYFGPGTRLTVT.